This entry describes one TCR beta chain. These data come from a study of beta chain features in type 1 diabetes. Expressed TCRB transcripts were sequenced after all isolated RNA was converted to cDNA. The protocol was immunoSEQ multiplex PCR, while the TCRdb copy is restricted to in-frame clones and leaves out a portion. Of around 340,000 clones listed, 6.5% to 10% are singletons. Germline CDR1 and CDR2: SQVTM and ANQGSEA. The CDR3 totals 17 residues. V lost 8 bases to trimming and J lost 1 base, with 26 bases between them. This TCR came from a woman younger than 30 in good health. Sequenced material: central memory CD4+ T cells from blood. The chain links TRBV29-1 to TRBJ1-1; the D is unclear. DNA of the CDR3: TGCAGCCTTAAGAAACCGGCCGGTGGGCGAGGGAACACTGAAGCTTTCTTT. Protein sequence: CSLKKPAGGRGNTEAFF.